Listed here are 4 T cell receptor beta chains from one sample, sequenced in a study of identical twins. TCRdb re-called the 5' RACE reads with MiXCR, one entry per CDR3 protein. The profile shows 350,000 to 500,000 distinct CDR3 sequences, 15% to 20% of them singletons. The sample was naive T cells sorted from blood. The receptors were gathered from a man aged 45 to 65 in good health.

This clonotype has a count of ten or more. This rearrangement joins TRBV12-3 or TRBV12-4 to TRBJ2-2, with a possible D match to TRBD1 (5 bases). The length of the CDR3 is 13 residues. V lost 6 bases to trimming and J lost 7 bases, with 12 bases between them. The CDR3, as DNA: TGTGCCAGCAGGGACCAGGGTAGCGGGGAGCTGTTTTTT. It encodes CASRDQGSGELFF.

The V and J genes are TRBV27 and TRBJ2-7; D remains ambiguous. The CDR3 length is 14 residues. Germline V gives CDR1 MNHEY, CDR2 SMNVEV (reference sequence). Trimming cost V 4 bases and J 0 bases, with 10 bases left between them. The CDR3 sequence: CASSSSFSSYEQYF. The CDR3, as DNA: TGTGCCAGCAGTTCCAGCTTCAGCTCCTACGAGCAGTACTTC.

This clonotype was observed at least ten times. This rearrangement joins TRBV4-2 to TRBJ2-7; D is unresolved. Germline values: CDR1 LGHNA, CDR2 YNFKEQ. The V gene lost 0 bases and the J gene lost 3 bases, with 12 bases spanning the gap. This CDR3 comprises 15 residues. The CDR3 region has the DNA TGTGCCAGCAGCCAAGACTACTCTTGGCACTACGAGCAGTACTTC. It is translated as CASSQDYSWHYEQYF.

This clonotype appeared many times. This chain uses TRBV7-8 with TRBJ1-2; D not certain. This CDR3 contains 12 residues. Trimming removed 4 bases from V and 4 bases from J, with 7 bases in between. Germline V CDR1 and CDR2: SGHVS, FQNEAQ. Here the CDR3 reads CASSSGFYGYTF. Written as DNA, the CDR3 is TGTGCCAGCAGCTCGGGATTCTATGGCTACACCTTC.